What follows are 9 T cell receptor beta chains derived from one specimen sequenced in a study of T cell changes during pregnancy in multiple sclerosis. Clones were read by immunoSEQ multiplex PCR, and TCRdb kept only the in-frame ones, dropping some. The sample includes 95,000 to 100,000 clones, about 91% of them seen just once. Sequencing used peripheral blood, obtained after pregnancy. Receptor source: a female donor in good health, enrolled as a control in a pregnancy study.

This clone was found a few times. V gene TRBV7-9 combines with J gene TRBJ2-2; no reliable D call. Trimming stripped 3 bases from V and 8 bases from J, with 4 bases between. Looked up from germline, CDR1 is SEHNR and CDR2 is FQNEAQ (reference sequence). The CDR3 runs 11 residues. The CDR3 loop reads CASSFGGELFF. Written as DNA, the CDR3 is TGTGCCAGCAGCTTCGGGGGGGAGCTGTTTTTT.

A single count supports this clone. The chain is built from TRBV4-2 and TRBJ2-1; D is possibly TRBD2 (6 bases). Looked up from germline, CDR1 is LGHNA and CDR2 is YNFKEQ. This CDR3 comprises 16 residues. V lost 0 bases to trimming and J lost 4 bases, with 13 bases between them. The CDR3 DNA is TGTGCCAGCAGCCAAGACCGCGGGGCCTTTTACAATGAGCAGTTCTTC. It specifies CASSQDRGAFYNEQFF.

J is TRBJ1-5 and V is TRBV5-4; D remains ambiguous. V dropped 1 base and J dropped 6 bases, with 20 bases sitting between them. This CDR3 is 17 amino acids long. Germline CDR1 and CDR2: SGHNT and YYREEE (reference sequence). The CDR3 protein is CASSLSSGVGISQPQHF. The CDR3 nucleotides are TGTGCCAGCAGCTTGTCCTCTGGCGTGGGCATCAGTCAGCCCCAGCATTTT.

The gene calls are TRBV19 and TRBJ2-1; D is possibly TRBD2 (6 bases). Germline V CDR1 and CDR2: LNHDA, SQIVND (reference sequence). CDR3 size: 13 residues. V was shortened by 8 bases and J by 5 bases, with 13 bases between the two germline ends. Written as DNA, the CDR3 is TGTGCCAGTCGGGGGATGATGAACAATGAGCAGTTCTTC. Its translation: CASRGMMNNEQFF.

This clone was recorded once. The rearrangement uses TRBV30 and TRBJ2-7, with D unresolved. This CDR3 comprises 14 residues. Trimming removed 0 bases at V and 0 bases at J, with 9 bases between. Germline CDR1 GTSNPN, CDR2 SVGIG (reference sequence). CDR3 sequence (DNA): TGTGCCTGGAGTGTTGTGTTTAGCTCCTACGAGCAGTACTTC. This translates into CAWSVVFSSYEQYF.

V and J are TRBV6-1 and TRBJ2-5; 7 nucleotides match TRBD1. Germline V gives CDR1 MNHNS, CDR2 SASEGT. This CDR3 has 13 amino acids. V gave up 5 bases and J gave up 5 bases; unmatched junction bases: 5. The CDR3 coding sequence is TGTGCCAGCAGTAACAGGGGAGCTGAGACCCAGTACTTC. It translates to CASSNRGAETQYF.

The rearrangement uses TRBV15 and TRBJ1-1, with 7 positions matching TRBD1. V shed 2 bases and J 1 base; nucleotides not matched to a gene: 4. The CDR3 totals 15 residues. CDR1 is LNHNV, CDR2 YYDKDF, per germline (reference sequence). The CDR3 DNA reads TGTGCCACCAGCAGAATGGGACAGAAGAACACTGAAGCTTTCTTT. It specifies CATSRMGQKNTEAFF.

The chain joins TRBV6-5 to TRBJ1-6, with TRBD1 identical over 7 bases. CDR1 is MNHEY, CDR2 SVGAGI, per germline. V lost 5 bases and J lost 4; bases outside the gene matches: 2. This CDR3 region has 14 residues. The CDR3 DNA follows: TGTGCCAGCAGTCCGGGACAGTATAATTCACCCCTCCACTTT. Translation gives CASSPGQYNSPLHF.

This chain links TRBV2 with TRBJ2-7, with 9 bases aligning to TRBD2. Germline loops: CDR1 SNHLY, CDR2 FYNNEI. V lost 5 bases, J lost 2 bases, and 4 bases stayed unmatched. The CDR3 is 14 amino acids. The CDR3, as DNA: TGTGCCAGCAGTCCGGGACTAGCCCCCTACGAGCAGTACTTC. Translating gives CASSPGLAPYEQYF.